Listed below are T cell receptor beta chains from one sample, sequenced in a study of T cells in Graves' hyperthyroidism and ophthalmopathy. TCRdb analysed the multiplex PCR reads with MiXCR anew, one entry per CDR3 protein. The sample lists under 400,000 distinct CDR3 sequences; about 15% were seen once. The sample consisted of blood. The source is a woman aged 60-75 years with Graves' hyperthyroidism. Both conserved end residues are part of each CDR3. A D gene is named only where the DNA matches it firmly. The size of a clone is reported for some rows only, either as once, few or many, or as a class for expanded clones.

-	TRBV19	TRBD1	TRBJ2-3	TGTGCCAGTAGTTATACAGGGGGAAGTACAGATACGCAGTATTTT	CASSYTGGSTDTQYF
many	TRBV28	-	TRBJ1-1	TGTGCCAGCAGCGTACCGGGGGGCGGGAACACTGAAGCTTTCTTT	CASSVPGGGNTEAFF
many	TRBV2	TRBD2	TRBJ2-2	TGTGCCACCGGTGGCGGGAGGAACACCGGGGAGCTGTTTTTT	CATGGGRNTGELFF
many	TRBV5-5	TRBD1	TRBJ2-1	TGTGCCAGCAGCTGGACAGGGTTCTTTAGTAATGAGCAGTTCTTC	CASSWTGFFSNEQFF
few	TRBV4-1	-	TRBJ2-1	TGCGCCAGCAGACCGACAGGATACAATGAGCAGTTCTTC	CASRPTGYNEQFF
few	TRBV5-1	-	TRBJ2-5	TGCGCCAGCAGCCCGTCCCTCGAAGAGACCCAGTACTTC	CASSPSLEETQYF
many	TRBV12-3/TRBV12-4	TRBD1	TRBJ2-2	TGTGCCAGCAGACTCGGGACAGGGGCCACCGGGGAGCTGTTTTTT	CASRLGTGATGELFF
many	TRBV11-2	TRBD2	TRBJ2-7	TGTGCCAGCAGCCCCGCCGGGACTAGCGGGGGCTACGAGCAGTACTTC	CASSPAGTSGGYEQYF
-	TRBV7-9	TRBD2	TRBJ2-1	TGTGCCAGCAGCTCCCAAGACGGGACTAGCGAGAACAATGAGCAGTTCTTC	CASSSQDGTSENNEQFF
many	TRBV11-3	TRBD1	TRBJ2-7	TGTGCCAGCAGCTCGGGCGTGGGGGCAGGGGGCCCAAACGAGCAGTACTTC	CASSSGVGAGGPNEQYF
many	TRBV5-1	-	TRBJ2-1	TGCGCCAGCAGCACCGACAGGGTGGGCAAGTTCAGGCGGGGTGGTATTAGCCATGAGCAGTTCTTC	CASSTDRVGKFRRGGISHEQFF
-	TRBV3-1	TRBD2	TRBJ2-2	TGTGCCCTCACCCCAACTAGCGGGAGGGCCGGTGGCACCGGGGAGCTGTTTTTT	CALTPTSGRAGGTGELFF
many	TRBV27	TRBD1	TRBJ2-5	TGTGCCAGCAGTTTATGGCCGACAGGGGGAGAGACCCAGTACTTC	CASSLWPTGGETQYF
few	TRBV12-5	-	TRBJ1-5	TGTGCTAGTGGGTCCCTCCCCCTCAGGGGGCCCCAGCATTTT	CASGSLPLRGPQHF
many	TRBV11-2	TRBD1	TRBJ2-5	TGTGCCAGCGGGGGGGGACAGGGAGAGACCCAGTACTTC	CASGGGQGETQYF
-	TRBV7-9	-	TRBJ2-4	TGTGCCAGCAGCTTCTGGCCAGCAAACATTCAGTACTTC	CASSFWPANIQYF
many	TRBV3-1	-	TRBJ1-6	TGTGCCAGCAGCCAGGGGACCCCCGGTGGTTCACCCCTCCACTTT	CASSQGTPGGSPLHF
many	TRBV20-1	-	TRBJ1-1	TGCAGTGCTAGGACCCGGGGCCTGAACACTGAAGCTTTCTTT	CSARTRGLNTEAFF
-	TRBV29-1	TRBD2	TRBJ2-5	TGCAGCACCCACAGCGGGAACCAAGAGACCCAGTACTTC	CSTHSGNQETQYF
few	TRBV20-1	-	TRBJ2-3	TGCAGTGCTCCTGACTATCTCACAGATACGCAGTATTTT	CSAPDYLTDTQYF
many	TRBV10-3	-	TRBJ1-1	TGTGCCATACTGGACAGCAGCAACACTGAAGCTTTCTTT	CAILDSSNTEAFF
many	TRBV5-1	TRBD2	TRBJ2-3	TGCGCCAGCAGCTTACCCGGGACTAGCGGGAGGTCAGATACGCAGTATTTT	CASSLPGTSGRSDTQYF
many	TRBV30	-	TRBJ1-5	TGTGCCTGGAGTGACAGCCCCTACCTGGGGGAACAGCATTTT	CAWSDSPYLGEQHF
-	TRBV7-9	-	TRBJ2-2	TGTGCCAGCAGCTTAGAACCTACGAACACCGGGGAGCCGTTTTTT	CASSLEPTNTGEPFF
many	TRBV2	TRBD2	TRBJ2-7	TGTGCCAGCAGTCTTGGGACTAGGGGTTACGAGCAGTACTTC	CASSLGTRGYEQYF
many	TRBV7-9	-	TRBJ2-1	TGTGCCAGCAGCTTAGACACGCACAATGAGCAGTTCTTC	CASSLDTHNEQFF
few	TRBV7-9	TRBD1	TRBJ2-7	TGTGCCAGCAGCCCTCGACCGGGACAGGGACCGCCTTCCGACGAGCAGTACTTC	CASSPRPGQGPPSDEQYF
-	TRBV5-8	TRBD2	TRBJ2-5	TGTGCCAGCAGCCCGGGACTAGCGGGAGGGGGGCGTAAGACCCAGTACTTC	CASSPGLAGGGRKTQYF
few	TRBV7-8	-	TRBJ1-6	TGTGCCAGCAGCTCCCGGGACGAGAGGCATTCACCCCTCCACTTT	CASSSRDERHSPLHF
-	TRBV6-5	TRBD1	TRBJ1-5	TGTGCCAGCAGTTCAGGGGGCGCGGGCAATCAGCCCCAGCATTTT	CASSSGGAGNQPQHF
many	TRBV20-1	-	TRBJ2-1	TGCAGTGCTAGAGACCCACAGAGAGGGAAGGAGCAGTTCTTC	CSARDPQRGKEQFF
few	TRBV19	-	TRBJ2-3	TGTGCCAGTACTCAGGGGATCACAGATACGCAGTATTTT	CASTQGITDTQYF
many	TRBV20-1	TRBD2	TRBJ2-7	TGCAGTGCCCGAAGCACTAGCGGGAACGAGCAGTACTTC	CSARSTSGNEQYF
many	TRBV6-2/TRBV6-3	-	TRBJ1-1	TGTGCCAGCAGTTCCTCCAGGGTCGTGGACACTGAAGCTTTCTTT	CASSSSRVVDTEAFF
many	TRBV7-9	TRBD2	TRBJ2-7	TGTGCCAGCAGCTCGGGGGGGGGATCCTACGAGCAGTACTTC	CASSSGGGSYEQYF
few	TRBV19	-	TRBJ1-1	TGTGCCAGTAGGATGATACAGGGATATCGCACTGAAGCTTTCTTT	CASRMIQGYRTEAFF
many	TRBV12-5	TRBD1	TRBJ2-1	TGTGCTAGTGCCAAAACAGGGGAGTTTGGCAATGAGCAGTTCTTC	CASAKTGEFGNEQFF
many	TRBV12-3/TRBV12-4	-	TRBJ2-1	TGTGCCAGCAGTTGGACAGTCACCTACAATGAGCAGTTCTTC	CASSWTVTYNEQFF
many	TRBV7-6	-	TRBJ2-7	TGTGCCAGCAGCTTAGGGAGCCGGGGCTCCTACGAGCAGTACTTC	CASSLGSRGSYEQYF
many	TRBV28	-	TRBJ1-5	TGTGCCAGCAGTTTAGTGGACGGCAATCAGCCCCAGCATTTT	CASSLVDGNQPQHF
-	TRBV4-1	TRBD1	TRBJ2-5	TGCGCCAGCAGCCACCCCTCGGAAGACAGGGCCGGGGAGACCCAGTACTTC	CASSHPSEDRAGETQYF
-	TRBV6-1	-	TRBJ2-2	TGTGCCAGCATGAGGCCAGGTCCCACCGGGGAGCTGTCTTTT	CASMRPGPTGELSF
many	TRBV5-5	TRBD1	TRBJ2-1	TGTGCCAGCAGCTCGACAGGGAACACAAACTCCTACAATGAGCAGTTCTTC	CASSSTGNTNSYNEQFF
many	TRBV4-2	TRBD1	TRBJ2-7	TGTGCCAGCAGCCAAGAAGGCCCAACAGGGGGTACCTACGAGCAGTACTTC	CASSQEGPTGGTYEQYF
many	TRBV6-1	TRBD2	TRBJ2-1	TGTGCCAGCAGCTACGGGGGACTAGGGAATGAGCAGTTCTTC	CASSYGGLGNEQFF
few	TRBV3-1	-	TRBJ2-4	TGTGCCAGCAGCCAAGATAAGACGGGGGCAGCCAAAAACATTCAGTACTTC	CASSQDKTGAAKNIQYF
many	TRBV11-2	-	TRBJ1-1	TGTGCCAGCAGCTTAGAGGCCGGCGCAGGGTCGAACACTGAAGCTTTCTTT	CASSLEAGAGSNTEAFF
-	TRBV18	-	TRBJ1-4	TGTGCCAGCTCACCGGTGTCAACTAATGAAAAACTGTTTTTT	CASSPVSTNEKLFF
few	TRBV9	-	TRBJ1-2	TGTGCCAGCAGCGTAGCTTTAAAGTCCAGATTCAACTATGGCTACACCTTC	CASSVALKSRFNYGYTF
-	TRBV6-5	-	TRBJ2-7	TGTGCCAGCAGTTACTCGGTAGGGCCCGCCTACGAGCAGTACTTC	CASSYSVGPAYEQYF
few	TRBV30	TRBD1	TRBJ2-7	TGTGCCTGGAGTCCCGACAGGGGCGAGCAGTACTTC	CAWSPDRGEQYF
many	TRBV30	TRBD1	TRBJ2-7	TGTGCCTGGAGTCCTACATCAGGGGGCTGGTACGAGCAGTACTTC	CAWSPTSGGWYEQYF
many	TRBV30	TRBD2	TRBJ2-3	TGTGCCTGGAACAAGCGGGGCAGCACAGATACGCAGTATTTT	CAWNKRGSTDTQYF
many	TRBV18	TRBD1	TRBJ1-2	TGTGCCAGCAGCCGACAGGGGGGCTACACCTTC	CASSRQGGYTF
many	TRBV11-3	-	TRBJ2-4	TGTGCCAGCAGATGGAGGGGGGTAGTGAAGGCCAAAAACATTCAGTACTTC	CASRWRGVVKAKNIQYF
many	TRBV11-3	TRBD1	TRBJ1-4	TGTGCCAGCAGGGGGGACAGGGGGAGTGAAAAACTGTTTTTT	CASRGDRGSEKLFF
many	TRBV5-1	-	TRBJ2-7	TGCGCCAGCAGCTACTCAACCGGGACAAACACCTACGAGCAGTACTTC	CASSYSTGTNTYEQYF
many	TRBV24-1	-	TRBJ2-1	TGTGCCACCAGTGATAGTTGGGGGGCGAGTAATGAGCAGTTCTTC	CATSDSWGASNEQFF
many	TRBV3-1	TRBD1	TRBJ2-5	TGTGCCAGCAGCCTATCCGGGACAGAAGAGACCCAGTACTTC	CASSLSGTEETQYF
many	TRBV25-1	-	TRBJ1-1	TGTGCCAGCAGTGAACAGGGGATCAAGGGTGAAGCTTTCTTT	CASSEQGIKGEAFF